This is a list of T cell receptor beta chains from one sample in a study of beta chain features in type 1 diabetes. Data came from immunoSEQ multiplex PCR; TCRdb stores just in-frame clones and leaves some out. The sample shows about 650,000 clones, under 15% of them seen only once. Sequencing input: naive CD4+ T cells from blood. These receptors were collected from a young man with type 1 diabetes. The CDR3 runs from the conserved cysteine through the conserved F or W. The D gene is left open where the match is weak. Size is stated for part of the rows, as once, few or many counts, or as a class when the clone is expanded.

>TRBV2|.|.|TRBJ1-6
CASSEERGLNSPLHF
TGTGCCAGCAGTGAGGAGCGGGGGTTGAATTCACCCCTCCACTTT
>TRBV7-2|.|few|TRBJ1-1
CASSTPGQPEAFF
TGTGCCAGCAGCACCCCAGGTCAACCTGAAGCTTTCTTT
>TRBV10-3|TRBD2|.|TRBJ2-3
CAIRPPGAGGTDTQYF
TGTGCCATCAGACCCCCAGGAGCGGGGGGCACAGATACGCAGTATTTT
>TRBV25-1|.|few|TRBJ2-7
CASSEQLGSHEQYF
TGTGCCAGCAGTGAACAATTGGGATCCCACGAGCAGTACTTC
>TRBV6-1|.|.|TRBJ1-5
CASSESVTQPQHF
TGTGCCAGCAGCGAAAGTGTTACTCAGCCCCAGCATTTT
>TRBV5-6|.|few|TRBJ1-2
CASSSSYGYTF
TGTGCCAGCAGCTCCTCCTATGGCTACACCTTC
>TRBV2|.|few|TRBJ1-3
CASSPDGYSGNTIYF
TGTGCCAGCAGTCCAGACGGGTACTCTGGAAACACCATATATTTT
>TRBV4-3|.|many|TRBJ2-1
CASSPDTNNEQFF
TGCGCCAGCAGCCCGGACACAAACAATGAGCAGTTCTTC
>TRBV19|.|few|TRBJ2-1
CASTDRRDEQFF
TGTGCCAGTACCGACAGGAGGGATGAGCAGTTCTTC
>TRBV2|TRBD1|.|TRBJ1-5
CASSGGLSNQPQHF
TGTGCCAGCTCAGGGGGCTTGAGCAATCAGCCCCAGCATTTT
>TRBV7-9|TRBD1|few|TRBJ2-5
CASRPKNPGTGDGETQYF
TGTGCCAGCAGGCCGAAAAATCCCGGGACAGGGGATGGAGAGACCCAGTACTTC
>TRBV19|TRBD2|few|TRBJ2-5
CASSIRRGRLASETQYF
TGTGCCAGTAGTATACGCCGTGGGCGACTAGCGAGCGAGACCCAGTACTTC
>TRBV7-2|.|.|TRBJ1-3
CASSFIGQLDSGNTIYF
TGTGCCAGCAGCTTCATAGGGCAGCTCGACTCTGGAAACACCATATATTTT
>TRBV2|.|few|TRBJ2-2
CASSAEEPGTGELFF
TGTGCCAGCAGTGCCGAAGAGCCGGGCACCGGGGAGCTGTTTTTT
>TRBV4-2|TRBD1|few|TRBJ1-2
CASSQRTGSRLLGYTF
TGTGCCAGCAGCCAGAGGACAGGGAGTCGGCTACTAGGCTACACCTTC
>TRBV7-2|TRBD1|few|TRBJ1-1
CASSSQLGTGGTEAFF
TGTGCCAGCAGCTCCCAGCTCGGGACAGGGGGGACTGAAGCTTTCTTT
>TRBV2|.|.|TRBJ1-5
CASGQRLGQPQHF
TGTGCCAGCGGACAGAGGTTGGGACAGCCCCAGCATTTT
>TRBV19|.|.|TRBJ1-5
CASGDPSLESNQPQHF
TGTGCCAGTGGGGACCCTTCCTTGGAGAGCAATCAGCCCCAGCATTTT
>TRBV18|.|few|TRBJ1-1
CASSRDQNTEAFF
TGTGCCAGCTCGCGCGACCAGAACACTGAAGCTTTCTTT
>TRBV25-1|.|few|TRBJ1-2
CASSDGRRTFSNYGYTF
TGTGCCAGCAGTGACGGACGCAGAACCTTCTCTAACTATGGCTACACCTTC
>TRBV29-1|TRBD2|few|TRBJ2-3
CSARDGSGGARPDTQYF
TGCAGCGCTAGGGATGGTAGCGGGGGGGCCCGGCCGGATACGCAGTATTTT
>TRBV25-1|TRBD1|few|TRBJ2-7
CASRRDRGLLYEQYF
TGTGCCAGCAGAAGGGACAGGGGATTATTGTACGAGCAGTACTTC
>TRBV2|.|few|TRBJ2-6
CAISGSGANVLTF
TGTGCCATCTCCGGCTCTGGGGCCAACGTCCTGACTTTC
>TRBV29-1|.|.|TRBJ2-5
CSVSTDQETQYF
TGCAGCGTTTCGACGGACCAAGAGACCCAGTACTTC
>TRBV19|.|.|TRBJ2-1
CASSMGSADNEQFF
TGTGCCAGTAGTATGGGGTCCGCCGACAATGAGCAGTTCTTC
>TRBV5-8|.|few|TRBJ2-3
CASSPAGSSSTDTQYF
TGTGCCAGCAGCCCGGCAGGGTCCTCTAGCACAGATACGCAGTATTTT
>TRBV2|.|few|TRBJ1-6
CASSEGGPSLLHF
TGTGCCAGCAGTGAAGGGGGACCGTCGCTCCTCCACTTT
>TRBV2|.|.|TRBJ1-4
CASSERRKLFF
TGTGCCAGCAGTGAAAGGAGAAAACTGTTTTTT
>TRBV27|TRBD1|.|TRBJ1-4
CASRTTGGIEKLFF
TGTGCCAGCAGGACAACAGGGGGGATTGAAAAACTGTTTTTT
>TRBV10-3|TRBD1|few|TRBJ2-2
CAISPGTGVVGELFF
TGTGCCATCAGCCCCGGGACAGGGGTTGTCGGGGAGCTGTTTTTT
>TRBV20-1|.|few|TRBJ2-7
CSASSSYEQYF
TGCAGTGCTAGCTCCTCCTACGAGCAGTACTTC
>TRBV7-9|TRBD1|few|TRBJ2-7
CASSLVSGGYEQYF
TGTGCCAGCAGCTTAGTTTCAGGGGGCTACGAGCAGTACTTC
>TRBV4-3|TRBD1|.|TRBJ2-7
CASSQEGRTGSYEQYF
TGCGCCAGCAGCCAGGAAGGACGGACAGGCTCCTACGAGCAGTACTTC
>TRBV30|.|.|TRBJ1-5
CAWARAIGQPQHF
TGTGCCTGGGCCAGGGCAATAGGTCAGCCCCAGCATTTT
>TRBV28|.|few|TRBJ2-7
CASSSAGSYEQYF
TGTGCCAGCAGTTCCGCGGGCTCCTACGAGCAGTACTTC
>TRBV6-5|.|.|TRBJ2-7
CASSYSPYEQYF
TGTGCCAGCAGTTACTCGCCCTACGAGCAGTACTTC
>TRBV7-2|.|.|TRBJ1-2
CASSARRTGDYGYTF
TGTGCCAGCAGCGCCCGACGGACGGGAGACTATGGCTACACCTTC
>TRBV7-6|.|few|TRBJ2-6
CASSLRPGNSGANVLTF
TGTGCCAGCAGCTTACGGCCGGGTAACTCTGGGGCCAACGTCCTGACTTTC
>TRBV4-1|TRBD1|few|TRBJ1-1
CASSLTGGQGIGEAFF
TGCGCCAGCAGCCTAACGGGGGGACAGGGGATTGGGGAAGCTTTCTTT
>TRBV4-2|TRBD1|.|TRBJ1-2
CASSIRDRGQDGYTF
TGTGCCAGCAGCATCCGGGACAGGGGGCAGGATGGCTACACCTTC
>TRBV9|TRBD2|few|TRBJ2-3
CASSGGTSPDTQYF
TGTGCCAGCAGCGGGGGGACTAGCCCAGATACGCAGTATTTT